This record looks at one T cell receptor (beta chain) sequence and its context. This sample was taken from a study of blood T cell repertoires in COVID-19. On the study more broadly: Sites in the United States, Italy and Spain provided acute and convalescent COVID-19 samples.

The CDR3 consists of 18 residues. The V segment lost 0 bases and the J segment 7 bases; nucleotides outside the gene matches: 15. Germline V gene lookup returns CDR1 MGHRA and CDR2 YSYEKL. In the authors' workflow: It was from reference gene primer amplification that nucleated cell counts were estimated. The assay was immunoSEQ multiplex PCR, and TCRdb's table has in-frame clones only and misses some. That table gives V, J and clone size, and the DNA gave D and trimming. The repertoire holds roughly 150,000 clones, with around 85% as singletons. Recovery meant two consecutive negative NP/OP PCR tests, professional clearance, or resolved symptoms.

This chain joins TRBV4-1 and TRBJ2-7; TRBD2 matches 10 bases. The origin of this receptor is a woman aged 35 to 49 who had recovered from COVID-19. Sequenced: PBMCs or T cells enriched from blood (not recorded which). The CDR3, as DNA: TGCGCCAGCAGCCAAGAAAGGGCCGGGACTAGCGCCTATCGGGAGCAGTACTTC. Residues: CASSQERAGTSAYREQYF.